The rows below give T cell receptor beta chains drawn from one sample of a study of a mutant IDH1 vaccine in newly diagnosed glioma. This table comes from immunoSEQ multiplex PCR, and its TCRdb copy is limited to in-frame clones, with some not included. The data contain tens of thousands of clones, 78% of them singletons. Their specific antigens are unknown. The sequenced sample was PBMCs, obtained from a glioma patient whose treatment included an IDH1 peptide vaccine. Receptor source: a woman aged 40 to 55 with glioma. Some clones in this sample may be carry-over from other donors' samples. Each CDR3 is given with its conserved first and last residue. Fields, in order: CDR3 protein, CDR3 DNA, D gene, V gene, J gene, clone size. A D gene is named only where the DNA matches it firmly. Expanded clones are given a class, and other clones once, few, many or no size at all.

cdr3_aa: CASSQVAQVNQPQHF
cdr3_nt: TGCGCCAGCAGCCAAGTCGCACAAGTCAATCAGCCCCAGCATTTT
d_call: .
v_call: TRBV4-1
j_call: TRBJ1-5
clone_size: .

cdr3_aa: CASSLETMNTEAFF
cdr3_nt: TGTGCCAGCTCACTAGAAACGATGAACACTGAAGCTTTCTTT
d_call: .
v_call: TRBV18
j_call: TRBJ1-1
clone_size: .

cdr3_aa: CASSPKQTGWAFF
cdr3_nt: TGCGCCAGCAGCCCGAAACAGACAGGGTGGGCTTTCTTT
d_call: TRBD1
v_call: TRBV4-3
j_call: TRBJ1-1
clone_size: .

cdr3_aa: CASSPKLANTGELFF
cdr3_nt: TGTGCCAGCTCACCTAAACTAGCGAACACCGGGGAGCTGTTTTTT
d_call: .
v_call: TRBV18
j_call: TRBJ2-2
clone_size: once

cdr3_aa: CATSVQGGSGANVLTF
cdr3_nt: TGTGCCACCAGCGTACAGGGGGGGTCTGGGGCCAACGTCCTGACTTTC
d_call: .
v_call: TRBV15
j_call: TRBJ2-6
clone_size: .

cdr3_aa: CSATGVGGYTF
cdr3_nt: TGCAGTGCCACAGGTGTGGGCGGCTACACCTTC
d_call: .
v_call: TRBV20-1
j_call: TRBJ1-2
clone_size: few

cdr3_aa: CASNDGPGIDTQYF
cdr3_nt: TGTGCCAGCAACGATGGCCCTGGAATTGATACGCAGTATTTT
d_call: .
v_call: TRBV9
j_call: TRBJ2-3
clone_size: .

cdr3_aa: CASSIGYDGYTF
cdr3_nt: TGTGCCAGTAGTATTGGGTACGACGGCTACACCTTC
d_call: .
v_call: TRBV19
j_call: TRBJ1-2
clone_size: .

cdr3_aa: CASSQRDLFSGNTIYF
cdr3_nt: TGCGCCAGCAGCCAGCGTGACTTGTTCTCTGGAAACACCATATATTTT
d_call: .
v_call: TRBV4-1
j_call: TRBJ1-3
clone_size: .

cdr3_aa: CASSLDRGLVKLFF
cdr3_nt: TGTGCCAGCAGTTTAGACAGGGGGCTGGTAAAACTGTTTTTT
d_call: TRBD1
v_call: TRBV27
j_call: TRBJ1-4
clone_size: .

cdr3_aa: CASSLAGTGANVLTF
cdr3_nt: TGTGCCAGCAGCTTAGCCGGGACCGGGGCCAACGTCCTGACTTTC
d_call: .
v_call: TRBV7-8
j_call: TRBJ2-6
clone_size: .

cdr3_aa: CASSTYTVTGYTF
cdr3_nt: TGTGCCAGCAGCACTTATACGGTGACTGGCTACACCTTC
d_call: .
v_call: TRBV7-9
j_call: TRBJ1-2
clone_size: .

cdr3_aa: CSATSGFTDTQYF
cdr3_nt: TGCAGCGCCACTAGCGGGTTCACAGATACGCAGTATTTT
d_call: TRBD2
v_call: TRBV29-1
j_call: TRBJ2-3
clone_size: .

cdr3_aa: CASSRGEWNEKLFF
cdr3_nt: TGTGCCAGCAGTCGAGGGGAGTGGAATGAAAAACTGTTTTTT
d_call: .
v_call: TRBV6-5
j_call: TRBJ1-4
clone_size: .

cdr3_aa: CASLSGAYKNIQYF
cdr3_nt: TGTGCCAGCCTGAGCGGGGCCTACAAAAACATTCAGTACTTC
d_call: TRBD2
v_call: TRBV6-6
j_call: TRBJ2-4
clone_size: .

cdr3_aa: CASIPGGGRHSNQPQHF
cdr3_nt: TGTGCCAGTATCCCCGGGGGGGGCAGGCATAGCAATCAGCCCCAGCATTTT
d_call: .
v_call: TRBV19
j_call: TRBJ1-5
clone_size: .

cdr3_aa: CASNGEAGHEQYF
cdr3_nt: TGTGCCAGTAATGGGGAAGCGGGTCACGAGCAGTACTTC
d_call: .
v_call: TRBV19
j_call: TRBJ2-7
clone_size: .

cdr3_aa: CASSLSGGPTPNEQFF
cdr3_nt: TGTGCCAGCAGCTTATCCGGGGGGCCAACCCCCAATGAGCAGTTCTTC
d_call: .
v_call: TRBV7-9
j_call: TRBJ2-1
clone_size: .

cdr3_aa: CASSPSTDTEAFF
cdr3_nt: TGTGCCAGTAGTCCTTCGACAGACACTGAAGCTTTCTTT
d_call: .
v_call: TRBV19
j_call: TRBJ1-1
clone_size: .

cdr3_aa: CASSLYGRASGEQFF
cdr3_nt: TGTGCCAGCAGCTTATACGGGAGGGCCTCGGGCGAGCAGTTCTTC
d_call: TRBD2
v_call: TRBV7-2
j_call: TRBJ2-1
clone_size: .

cdr3_aa: CASSEGGDWGYTF
cdr3_nt: TGTGCCAGCAGTGAAGGAGGGGATTGGGGCTACACCTTC
d_call: .
v_call: TRBV6-1
j_call: TRBJ1-2
clone_size: .

cdr3_aa: CASAPGQGDYGYTF
cdr3_nt: TGTGCCAGCGCACCGGGACAGGGGGACTATGGCTACACCTTC
d_call: TRBD1
v_call: TRBV2
j_call: TRBJ1-2
clone_size: .

cdr3_aa: CASSLNRGEAFF
cdr3_nt: TGTGCCAGCAGCTTGAACAGGGGAGAAGCTTTCTTT
d_call: TRBD1
v_call: TRBV7-2
j_call: TRBJ1-1
clone_size: .

cdr3_aa: CASSRDRAGEQYF
cdr3_nt: TGCGCCAGCAGCCGGGACAGGGCAGGCGAGCAGTACTTC
d_call: TRBD1
v_call: TRBV5-1
j_call: TRBJ2-7
clone_size: once

cdr3_aa: CASSGTGDAYGYTF
cdr3_nt: TGTGCCAGCAGCGGAACAGGGGACGCCTATGGCTACACCTTC
d_call: TRBD1
v_call: TRBV9
j_call: TRBJ1-2
clone_size: .

cdr3_aa: CSVAQDGNQPQHF
cdr3_nt: TGCAGCGTTGCGCAGGACGGCAATCAGCCCCAGCATTTT
d_call: .
v_call: TRBV29-1
j_call: TRBJ1-5
clone_size: once

cdr3_aa: CSVTSDPYEQYF
cdr3_nt: TGCAGCGTTACTAGCGACCCTTACGAGCAGTACTTC
d_call: TRBD2
v_call: TRBV29-1
j_call: TRBJ2-7
clone_size: .

cdr3_aa: CASRRVNEKLFF
cdr3_nt: TGTGCTAGTAGGAGAGTAAATGAAAAACTGTTTTTT
d_call: .
v_call: TRBV19
j_call: TRBJ1-4
clone_size: once

cdr3_aa: CASSPGGRGDNYEQYF
cdr3_nt: TGTGCCAGCAGCCCCGGGGGGCGGGGGGACAACTACGAGCAGTACTTC
d_call: TRBD2
v_call: TRBV5-4
j_call: TRBJ2-7
clone_size: .

cdr3_aa: CASSLDARAYGYTF
cdr3_nt: TGTGCCAGCAGCTTGGACGCCAGGGCTTATGGCTACACCTTC
d_call: .
v_call: TRBV5-5
j_call: TRBJ1-2
clone_size: .

cdr3_aa: CASGTQPQHF
cdr3_nt: TGTGCCAGCGGAACGCAGCCCCAGCATTTT
d_call: .
v_call: TRBV27
j_call: TRBJ1-5
clone_size: few

cdr3_aa: CASSSTGNNYGYTF
cdr3_nt: TGCGCCAGCAGCTCGACAGGAAATAACTATGGCTACACCTTC
d_call: .
v_call: TRBV5-1
j_call: TRBJ1-2
clone_size: .

cdr3_aa: CALGGRVGEQFF
cdr3_nt: TGTGCCCTCGGGGGGAGAGTTGGTGAGCAGTTCTTC
d_call: TRBD2
v_call: TRBV6-1
j_call: TRBJ2-1
clone_size: .

cdr3_aa: CASSATNHEQFF
cdr3_nt: TGTGCCAGCAGCGCCACAAACCATGAGCAGTTCTTC
d_call: .
v_call: TRBV9
j_call: TRBJ2-1
clone_size: medium-sized

cdr3_aa: CASSQGQGAGELFF
cdr3_nt: TGCGCCAGCAGCCAAGGACAGGGGGCGGGGGAGCTGTTTTTT
d_call: TRBD1
v_call: TRBV4-3
j_call: TRBJ2-2
clone_size: .

cdr3_aa: CASSLGGWDGQPQHF
cdr3_nt: TGTGCCAGCAGTTTAGGGGGCTGGGACGGACAGCCCCAGCATTTT
d_call: .
v_call: TRBV28
j_call: TRBJ1-5
clone_size: .

cdr3_aa: CASSGDVNSPLHF
cdr3_nt: TGCGCCAGCAGCGGGGACGTTAATTCACCCCTCCACTTT
d_call: .
v_call: TRBV4-3
j_call: TRBJ1-6
clone_size: once

cdr3_aa: CASSEGPTILRGYEQYF
cdr3_nt: TGTGCCAGCAGTGAAGGCCCTACGATTCTCAGGGGTTACGAGCAGTACTTC
d_call: .
v_call: TRBV6-1
j_call: TRBJ2-7
clone_size: .

cdr3_aa: CASSQTGTGPSSYNSPLHF
cdr3_nt: TGTGCCAGCAGCCAGACGGGGACAGGGCCCAGCTCCTATAATTCACCCCTCCACTTT
d_call: TRBD1
v_call: TRBV5-5
j_call: TRBJ1-6
clone_size: few

cdr3_aa: CASIRDRGSTEAFF
cdr3_nt: TGTGCCAGCATCCGGGACAGGGGGAGTACTGAAGCTTTCTTT
d_call: TRBD1
v_call: TRBV18
j_call: TRBJ1-1
clone_size: .

cdr3_aa: CASSQTTSGRETQYF
cdr3_nt: TGCGCCAGCAGCCAGACGACTAGCGGCAGAGAGACCCAGTACTTC
d_call: TRBD2
v_call: TRBV4-3
j_call: TRBJ2-5
clone_size: .